This T cell receptor (beta chain) was captured in a study of cytomegalovirus exposure and HLA in healthy donors. Study-wide points: In a later analysis, a genetic analysis reported fewer productive-TCR N-insertions in an Asian-associated ancestry cluster than the cohort average. Several V segments, TRBV6-2 and TRBV6-3 among them, could not be told apart and were dropped.

Trimming left V 3 bases short and J 1 base short, with 10 bases between. This CDR3 is built from 14 residues. CDR1 and CDR2 (germline): ENHRY, SYGVKD. Worth noting for this clone: Its specificity is unknown.

Both 60 Vbeta primers and 13 Jbeta primers went into the PCR. Method: immunoSEQ multiplex PCR; TCRdb's copy keeps in-frame clones and lacks some. The sample comprises 150,000 or so clones, about 80% of which are singletons, and around 1% rests with the top ten. The source is a woman aged 50 to 60 in good health and CMV-seropositive. V and J are TRBV10-3 and TRBJ2-7; D remains unclear. The sequenced sample was PBMCs. The DNA of the CDR3 is TGTGCCATCAGTGACGGAGTAAATTCCTACGAGCAGTACTTC. This codes for CAISDGVNSYEQYF.